These 5 T cell receptor beta chains were all obtained from the same sample, sequenced in a study of blood T cell repertoires in COVID-19 (dated by TCRdb to 2019 to 2021). The method was the immunoSEQ multiplex PCR assay. TCRdb took over this immuneACCESS table, retaining in-frame rearrangements with V and J assigned. Such tables are incomplete; in checked studies, under half of the missing clones stem from an unresolved V gene, and the remainder is unexplained. The sample table holds around 450,000 clones, of which 87% were seen once. The ten largest clones represent approximately 2% of the sample. The sample comprised PBMCs or T cells enriched from blood (not recorded which). These receptors all come from a woman under 30 with acute COVID-19.

The chain couples TRBV3-1 (or the pseudogene TRBV3-2) to TRBJ2-7; possible D gene TRBD2, 6 bases. V was shortened by 1 base and J by 0 bases, with 13 bases between the two germline ends. The V gene's germline CDR1 is LGHDT and CDR2 YNNKEL (reference sequence). The CDR3 spans 16 residues. CDR3 region: CASSQGSGLDSYEQYF. The CDR3 DNA follows: TGTGCCAGCAGCCAAGGGTCGGGACTTGACTCCTACGAGCAGTACTTC.

The rearrangement uses TRBV10-3 and TRBJ2-7; D is unclear. V dropped 5 bases and J dropped 3 bases, with 8 bases sitting between them. CDR1 and CDR2 (germline): ENHRY, SYGVKD. The CDR3 runs to 12 residues. The CDR3 loop is CAISPQDYEQYF. The CDR3 nucleotides are TGTGCCATCAGTCCTCAGGACTACGAGCAGTACTTC.

V and J are TRBV7-2 and TRBJ2-1, with D perhaps TRBD2 (5 bases). CDR3 size: 13 residues. Germline CDR1 is SGHTA and CDR2 is FQGNSA. The V gene lost 1 base and the J gene lost 7 bases, with 8 bases spanning the gap. CDR3 bases: TGTGCCAGCAGCTTAGTTGGAGGAAATGAGCAGTTCTTC. Its translation: CASSLVGGNEQFF.

This chain links TRBV29-1 with TRBJ2-1, with TRBD2 matching over 14 bases. Germline values: CDR1 SQVTM, CDR2 ANQGSEA. With 3 bases clipped from V and 11 bases from J, the junction kept 6 bases outside the gene matches. CDR3 length: 14 amino acids. The CDR3 sequence: CSVEGLAGVNQQFF. DNA of the CDR3: TGCAGCGTTGAGGGACTAGCGGGGGTAAATCAGCAGTTCTTC.

V gene TRBV3-1 (or the pseudogene TRBV3-2) combines with J gene TRBJ2-2, with D possibly being TRBD2 (5 bases). CDR3 length: 17 residues. Germline CDR1 and CDR2: LGHDT and YNNKEL (reference sequence). Trimming pared 1 base from V and 0 bases from J, leaving 12 bases between. DNA for the CDR3: TGTGCCAGCAGCCAAGGAGGGCTCACGGCGAACACCGGGGAGCTGTTTTTT. This sequence encodes CASSQGGLTANTGELFF.